What follows is one TCR beta chain and its context. Per the original methods: The authors estimated nucleated cell counts from reference gene primer amplification. Libraries were prepared by immunoSEQ multiplex PCR; TCRdb keeps only in-frame clonotypes and omits some of them. Clonal size and the V and J genes are those of that table, whereas D and trimming came from the DNA. The sample has roughly 100,000 clones, 70% to 90% seen once. The source of the sample is a study of blood T cell repertoires in COVID-19. Turning to the study itself: Samples taken during acute and convalescent COVID-19 were collected in the United States, Italy and Spain. Sample material is recorded as cDNA or gDNA derived from T cells, B-cell-depleted T cells, or PBMCs.

From germline, CDR1 is LGHNT and CDR2 FRNRAP. There are 15 residues in the CDR3. V was clipped by 1 base and J by 2 bases, with 11 bases between them. The chain carries TRBV12-5 and TRBJ1-1, with a tentative D call TRBD1 (5 bases). The sample consisted of peripheral blood. This receptor was identified in a man between 35 and 55 years old with active or convalescent COVID-19. The CDR3 DNA follows: TGTGCTAGTGGTTTGGGGAATCAGGGAAACACTGAAGCTTTCTTT. This sequence encodes CASGLGNQGNTEAFF. The whole variable domain, remainder taken from reference TRBV12-5 and TRBJ1-1, is DARVTQTPRHKVTEMGQEVTMRCQPILGHNTVFWYRQTMMQGLELLAYFRNRAPLDDSGMPKDRFSAEMPDATLATLKIQPSEPRDSAVYFCASGLGNQGNTEAFFGQGTRLTVV.